The next 10 T cell receptor beta chains were all read from a single sample in a study of post-analysis software for immune sequencing data. Study-level results: Higher frequency in patients than in controls was seen for about five TRBV segments, with TRBV5-6, TRBV5-1 and TRBV20-1 among them.

No antigen has been identified for these receptors. Carried by the TCR beta cDNA libraries were unique molecular identifiers. TCRdb reprocessed the PCR reads via MiXCR and lists one record per CDR3 protein. Among roughly 870,000 distinct CDR3 sequences listed, roughly half were seen once. Sequencing used blood. The receptors were sampled from a girl aged 10 to 17 with multiple sclerosis.

The genes are TRBV7-9 and TRBJ2-7; D gene ambiguous. Germline CDR1 is SEHNR and CDR2 is FQNEAQ (reference sequence). The CDR3 has 15 residues. V lost 1 base and J lost 3, with 13 bases in between. DNA of the CDR3: TGTGCCAGCAGCTTAGGGTCTGGGCTAGGCTACGAGCAGTACTTC. Translation: CASSLGSGLGYEQYF.

The CDR3 is CASSQGVFSYEQYF. The DNA for the CDR3 is TGCGCCAGCAGCCAAGGTGTGTTTTCCTACGAGCAGTACTTC. The chain uses TRBV4-1 and TRBJ2-7; D call uncertain. From germline, CDR1 is MGHRA and CDR2 YSYEKL. The germline V and J ends were trimmed by 1 base and 1 base, with 8 bases remaining between them. This CDR3 contains 14 residues.

This clonotype was counted a few times. J is TRBJ2-3 and V is TRBV5-5; 11 nucleotides agree with TRBD2. The length of the CDR3 is 14 residues. Germline lookup yields CDR1 SGHKS and CDR2 YYEKEE (reference sequence). The V gene end was trimmed by 5 bases and the J gene end by 2 bases; junction bases not matched to a gene: 1. CDR3 coding DNA: TGTGCCAGCAGGACTAGCGGGATCACAGATACGCAGTATTTT. It translates to CASRTSGITDTQYF.

This clonotype was observed a handful of times. V is TRBV12-3 or TRBV12-4 and J is TRBJ1-1; no definite D call. The CDR3 is 11 amino acids. The germline V and J ends were trimmed by 5 bases and 7 bases, with 8 bases remaining between them. CDR3 DNA sequence: TGTGCCAGCAGTCGAGACCATGAAGCTTTCTTT. Amino acid sequence: CASSRDHEAFF.

The table lists this clonotype with a few counts. The chain combines TRBV7-9 with TRBJ2-1, with 10 positions matching TRBD2. Germline assignment: CDR1 SEHNR and CDR2 FQNEAQ (reference sequence). The V segment lost 6 bases and the J segment 3 bases; nucleotides outside the gene matches: 5. This CDR3 has 15 residues. Here the CDR3 DNA reads TGTGCCAGCAGGCGTACTAGCGGGATCTACAATGAGCAGTTCTTC. Protein: CASRRTSGIYNEQFF.

This clonotype has just one count. J is TRBJ1-2 and V is TRBV15; D call uncertain. CDR3 length: 16 amino acids. The germline gives CDR1 LNHNV, CDR2 YYDKDF (reference sequence). V lost 0 bases to trimming and J lost 2 bases, with 13 bases between them. Written as DNA, the CDR3 is TGTGCCACCAGCAGAGAGTTCGGGTCCGTCAACTATGGCTACACCTTC. The encoded protein is CATSREFGSVNYGYTF.

The chain employs TRBV30 and TRBJ2-1; weak D call: TRBD1 (6 bases). Trimming shortened V by 3 bases and J by 12 bases, and 18 bases separated the two germline ends. The CDR3 contains 13 residues. Germline values: CDR1 GTSNPN, CDR2 SVGIG (reference sequence). The CDR3 nucleotides read TGTGCCTGGAGCCTACCGACAGGCCCAACGCAGTTCTTC. It is translated as CAWSLPTGPTQFF.

The chain recombines TRBV6-2 or TRBV6-3 with TRBJ2-7; D uncertain. The CDR3 is 14 residues long. Germline V gene sequence: CDR1 MNHEY, CDR2 SVGEGT. CDR3 sequence reads: CAAVSLGSSYEQYF. In DNA form, the CDR3 reads TGTGCGGCAGTTAGTCTCGGTTCCTCCTACGAGCAGTACTTC.

The rearrangement joins TRBV20-1 to TRBJ2-7; D is perhaps TRBD1 (5 bases). V was shortened by 5 bases and J by 2 bases, with 13 bases between the two germline ends. The CDR3 sequence is 13 residues long. The germline CDR1 and CDR2 sequences are DFQATT and SNEGSKA (reference sequence). Written as DNA, the CDR3 is TGCAGTGCTCCTTTGGACACCACCTACGAGCAGTACTTC. Its translation is CSAPLDTTYEQYF.

The chain has TRBV7-2 and TRBJ2-1, with TRBD2 identical over 8 bases. V was pared by 0 bases and J by 4 bases, with 8 bases of the junction left unmatched. The CDR3 covers 17 residues. Germline V CDR1 and CDR2: SGHTA, FQGNSA. The CDR3 loop is CASSLALGAGVYNEQFF. CDR3 coding DNA: TGTGCCAGCAGCTTAGCGCTGGGAGCGGGGGTGTACAATGAGCAGTTCTTC. The full variable domain, rest sourced from reference TRBV7-2 and TRBJ2-1, is GAGVSQSPSNKVTEKGKDVELRCDPISGHTALYWYRQSLGQGLEFLIYFQGNSAPDKSGLPSDRFSAERTGGSVSTLTIQRTQQEDSAVYLCASSLALGAGVYNEQFFGPGTRLTVL.